The text below deals with one TCR beta chain. Its antigen is still unknown. These data come from a study of T cells expressing NK-cell markers. Study-wide findings and caveats: Expanded NKG2C+ T cell clones had unclear HCMV specificity. There were a handful of donors in whom these clonotypes also led the CD3+CD56-NKG2C+ fraction.

From the 5' RACE reads, TCRdb lists one entry per CDR3 protein and no DNA. The sample includes about 440,000 distinct CDR3 sequences. The source of this sequence is a woman between 18 and 69 years old in good health. Sequences were obtained from blood T cells: a sorted CD56 or NKG2C T cell subset, CD4+ or CD8+ T cells, or bulk PBMC T cells (not recorded which).

Here the CDR3 reads CASSSGQTAKETQYF. The V gene is TRBV5-1, the J gene TRBJ2-5; there is no DNA to check the TCRdb D call of TRBD1. CDR1 and CDR2 from the germline V gene are SGHRS and YFSETQ. The CDR3 is 15 amino acids.